The following is a T cell receptor beta chain sequence with its context. This sample is part of a study of blood T cell repertoires in COVID-19. Data came from immunoSEQ multiplex PCR; TCRdb stores just in-frame clones and leaves some out. The sample carries some 340,000 clones, roughly 85% recorded once. Germline lookup yields CDR1 SGHRS and CDR2 YFSETQ. Trimming removed 7 bases from V and 12 bases from J; junction bases left unmatched: 12. The CDR3 contains 12 residues. This clonotype originated in a woman between 18 and 29 years old with acute or convalescent COVID-19. The gene calls are TRBV5-1 and TRBJ1-1; TRBD1 matches at 7 bases. The sample was peripheral blood. CDR3 nucleotide sequence: TGCGCCAGCCATGACACAGGGGACTTGTCTTTCTTT. It encodes CASHDTGDLSFF.